The 16 T cell receptor beta chains reported below all come from one sample, sequenced in a study of CD8 T cells in Susac syndrome. Reverse transcription of about 0.45 to 1 ug RNA was performed with random hexamers. TCRdb called the immunoSEQ multiplex PCR reads again in MiXCR, with one record for every CDR3 protein. The sample has around 190,000 distinct CDR3 sequences; approximately 94% are singletons. What was sequenced was CD4+ T cells from PBMCs. The origin of the receptors is a human donor with Susac syndrome.

The rearrangement joins TRBV6-5 to TRBJ1-2, with 9 nucleotides matching TRBD1. V trimming: 5 bases; J trimming: 8 bases; junction bases outside the gene matches: 3. Germline CDR1 reads MNHEY; CDR2 reads SVGAGI. This CDR3 contains 12 residues. This CDR3 reads CASSNRGRGYTF. The CDR3 DNA reads as TGTGCCAGCAGTAACAGGGGGCGCGGCTACACCTTC.

The V gene is TRBV7-9, the J gene TRBJ1-1; D perhaps matches TRBD1 (5 bases). V gave up 3 bases and J gave up 3 bases, with 11 bases separating them. This CDR3 spans 14 amino acids. The germline V gene encodes CDR1 SEHNR and CDR2 FQNEAQ (reference sequence). The CDR3 DNA sequence: TGTGCCAGCAGCTTTCAGGGAAGTGACACTGAAGCTTTCTTT. Encoded protein: CASSFQGSDTEAFF.

A few counts support this clonotype. The V gene is TRBV11-3, the J gene TRBJ2-1, with 11 bases identical to TRBD2. Germline V gene lookup returns CDR1 SGHNT and CDR2 YENEEA. The V gene end was trimmed by 5 bases and the J gene end by 4 bases; junction bases not matched to a gene: 4. The CDR3 has 15 amino acids. CDR3: CASSLGTSGYNEQFF. For the CDR3, the DNA is TGTGCCAGCAGCCTTGGGACTAGCGGTTACAATGAGCAGTTCTTC.

The chain combines TRBV5-4 with TRBJ2-2; 9 nucleotides match TRBD1. Germline CDR1 and CDR2: SGHNT and YYREEE (reference sequence). The junction had 5 bases not matched to a gene; V was cut back by 3 bases and J by 2 bases. The CDR3 runs to 16 residues. The DNA for the CDR3 is TGTGCCAGCAGCTCTACAGGGGGCCCAAACACCGGGGAGCTGTTTTTT. Its protein is CASSSTGGPNTGELFF.

DNA of the CDR3: TGTGCCAGCAGCCCCGCGGACAGGAGGTACTATGGCTACACCTTC. It is translated as CASSPADRRYYGYTF. The V and J genes are TRBV5-6 and TRBJ1-2, with TRBD1 matching 7 bases. V lost 4 bases, J lost 3 bases, and 9 bases stayed unmatched. CDR1 and CDR2 (germline): SGHDT, YYEEEE. The CDR3 has 15 residues. The whole variable domain, remainder taken from reference TRBV5-6 and TRBJ1-2, is DAGVTQSPTHLIKTRGQQVTLRCSPKSGHDTVSWYQQALGQGPQFIFQYYEEEERQRGNFPDRFSGHQFPNYSSELNVNALLLGDSALYLCASSPADRRYYGYTFGSGTRLTVV.

The chain joins TRBV7-3 to TRBJ2-1, with 9 bases lining up with TRBD2. V lost 5 bases, J lost 9 bases, and 8 bases stayed unmatched. The length of the CDR3 is 14 residues. Germline V gene data show CDR1 as SGHTA and CDR2 as FQGTGA. The CDR3 region has the DNA TGTGCCAGCAGCCCTTCTAGCGGGGACGTTGAGCAGTTCTTC. Translated: CASSPSSGDVEQFF.

J is TRBJ1-5 and V is TRBV9; weak D call: TRBD1 (6 bases). V was clipped by 0 bases and J by 7 bases, with 11 bases between them. Germline CDR1 SGDLS, CDR2 YYNGEE. CDR3 length: 14 residues. In DNA, the CDR3 is TGTGCCAGCAGCGTAGGCGGGGGCGGACAGCCCCAGCATTTT. The encoded protein is CASSVGGGGQPQHF.

J is TRBJ2-7 and V is TRBV5-6; 11 bases are shared with TRBD2. Germline V gene lookup returns CDR1 SGHDT and CDR2 YYEEEE. CDR3 length equals 14 residues. V was pared by 4 bases and J by 7 bases, with 7 bases of the junction left unmatched. CDR3: CASSEIAGGPEQYF. The CDR3 bases are TGTGCCAGCAGCGAAATAGCGGGGGGGCCGGAGCAGTACTTC.

This clonotype was counted a few times. The junction differs from germline at one of its ends, possibly a read error. The J gene is TRBJ1-1, the V gene TRBV20-1; no definite D call. The CDR3 contains 13 residues. Germline-derived CDR1 and CDR2 are DFQATT and SNEGSKA (reference sequence). Written as DNA, the CDR3 is TGCAGTGGATTTACAACCATGAACACTGAGGCTTTCTTT. Translated: CSGFTTMNTEAFF.

This clonotype was found once. The chain is built from TRBV30 and TRBJ2-1; D unclear. The V end was cut by 0 bases, the J end by 4 bases, with 10 bases between. Germline lookup yields CDR1 GTSNPN and CDR2 SVGIG (reference sequence). The CDR3 contains 14 residues. The CDR3 DNA reads as TGTGCCTGGAGTGTCCTCCTAGGGTACAATGAGCAGTTCTTC. Translation: CAWSVLLGYNEQFF.

The chain uses TRBV30 and TRBJ1-4; perhaps TRBD1 as D (6 bases). The CDR3 runs to 14 residues. Trimming removed 5 bases from V and 5 bases from J, with 15 bases in between. CDR1 is GTSNPN, CDR2 SVGIG, per germline (reference sequence). CDR3 in DNA: TGTGCCTGGGGGACTGGACAGAAAAATGAAAAACTGTTTTTT. This sequence encodes CAWGTGQKNEKLFF.

The chain couples TRBV29-1 to TRBJ2-5; TRBD1 might be the D (5 bases). CDR1 SQVTM and CDR2 ANQGSEA come from the germline V gene. The CDR3 has 13 amino acids. Trimming pared 6 bases from V and 5 bases from J, leaving 16 bases between. The CDR3 nucleotides are TGCAGCGTCGGTGGCAGGGAATACGAGACCCAGTACTTC. Amino acids: CSVGGREYETQYF.

The rearrangement links TRBV7-2 to TRBJ2-5, with 11 nucleotides matching TRBD2. The CDR3 extends over 18 amino acids. Germline V CDR1 and CDR2: SGHTA, FQGNSA. V was pared by 5 bases and J by 0 bases, with 11 bases of the junction left unmatched. Written as DNA, the CDR3 is TGTGCCAGCAGCCCGTCGGCTAGCGGGGGGCCCAACCAAGAGACCCAGTACTTC. Translated, it gives CASSPSASGGPNQETQYF.

The genes are TRBV6-1 and TRBJ2-5, with TRBD2 matching 7 bases. The CDR3 sequence is 14 residues long. Germline CDR1 MNHNS, CDR2 SASEGT. After removal of 10 bases from V and 1 base from J, the junction contained 9 bases not matched to a gene. CDR3 nucleotides: TGTGCCACCACTTCGTCGGGGGGCCAAGAGACCCAGTACTTC. This encodes CATTSSGGQETQYF.

V and J are TRBV5-1 and TRBJ2-6, with a possible D match to TRBD2 (6 bases). Deletions cut 2 bases from V and 2 bases from J, with 8 bases between. Germline CDR1 reads SGHRS; CDR2 reads YFSETQ. The CDR3 spans 15 residues. Here the CDR3 reads CASSFTGAGANVLTF. In DNA form, the CDR3 reads TGCGCCAGCAGCTTTACGGGGGCTGGGGCCAACGTCCTGACTTTC. Full variable domain (outside the CDR3, taken from reference TRBV5-1 and TRBJ2-6): KAGVTQTPRYLIKTRGQQVTLSCSPISGHRSVSWYQQTPGQGLQFLFEYFSETQRNKGNFPGRFSGRQFSNSRSEMNVSTLELGDSALYLCASSFTGAGANVLTFGAGSRLTVL.

The chain couples TRBV20-1 to TRBJ1-4; tentative D call: TRBD1 (6 bases). The germline gives CDR1 DFQATT, CDR2 SNEGSKA (reference sequence). Trimming pared 6 bases from V and 5 bases from J, leaving 13 bases between. The CDR3 has 13 amino acids. The CDR3 nucleotides read TGCAGTGCAAAAAATACAGGGAATGAAAAACTGTTTTTT. Protein sequence: CSAKNTGNEKLFF.